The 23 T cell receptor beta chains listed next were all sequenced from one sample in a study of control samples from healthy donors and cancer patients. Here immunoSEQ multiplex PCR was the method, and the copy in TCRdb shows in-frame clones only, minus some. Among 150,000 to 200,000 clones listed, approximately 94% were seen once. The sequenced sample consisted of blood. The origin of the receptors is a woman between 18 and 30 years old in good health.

The CDR3 sequence: CASSLSEAGEYEQYF. The CDR3 nucleotides read TGTGCCAGCAGTTTATCGGAAGCGGGGGAGTACGAGCAGTACTTC. The chain joins TRBV27 to TRBJ2-7; 8 nucleotides agree with TRBD2. V lost 0 bases to trimming and J lost 4 bases; unmatched junction nucleotides: 5. CDR3 length equals 15 residues. Looked up from germline, CDR1 is MNHEY and CDR2 is SMNVEV (reference sequence).

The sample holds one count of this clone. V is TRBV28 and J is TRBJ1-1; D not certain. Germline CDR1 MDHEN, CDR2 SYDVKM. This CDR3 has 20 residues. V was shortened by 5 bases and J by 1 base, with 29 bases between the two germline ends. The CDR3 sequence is CASSLFISLLRAHPNTEAFF. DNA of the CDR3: TGTGCCAGCAGTCTTTTTATTTCTTTATTAAGGGCCCACCCGAACACTGAAGCTTTCTTT.

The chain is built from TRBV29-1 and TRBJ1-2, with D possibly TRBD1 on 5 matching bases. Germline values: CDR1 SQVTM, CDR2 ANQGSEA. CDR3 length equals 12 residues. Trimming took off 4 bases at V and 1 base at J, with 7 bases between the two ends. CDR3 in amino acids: CSVAGVNYGYTF. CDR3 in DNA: TGCAGCGTTGCGGGGGTTAACTATGGCTACACCTTC. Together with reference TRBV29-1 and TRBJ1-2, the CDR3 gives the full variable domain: SAVISQKPSRDICQRGTSLTIQCQVDSQVTMMFWYRQQPGQSLTLIATANQGSEATYESGFVIDKFPISRPNLTFSTLTVSNMSPEDSSIYLCSVAGVNYGYTFGSGTRLTVV.

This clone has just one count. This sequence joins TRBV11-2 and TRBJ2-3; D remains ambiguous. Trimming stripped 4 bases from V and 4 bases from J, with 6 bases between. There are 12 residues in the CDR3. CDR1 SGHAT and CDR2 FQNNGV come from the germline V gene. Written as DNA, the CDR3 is TGTGCCAGCAGCTCCGTCGCAGATACGCAGTATTTT. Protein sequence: CASSSVADTQYF.

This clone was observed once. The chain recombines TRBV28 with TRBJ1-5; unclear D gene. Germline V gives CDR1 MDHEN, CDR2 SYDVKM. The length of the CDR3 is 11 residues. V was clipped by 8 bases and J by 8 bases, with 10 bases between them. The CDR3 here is CASLTFEPQHF. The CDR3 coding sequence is TGTGCCAGCCTAACCTTTGAGCCCCAGCATTTT.

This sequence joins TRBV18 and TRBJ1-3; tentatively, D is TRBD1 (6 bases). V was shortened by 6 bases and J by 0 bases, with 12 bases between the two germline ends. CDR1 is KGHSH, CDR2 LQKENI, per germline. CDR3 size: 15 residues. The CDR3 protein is CASSLQDSSGNTIYF. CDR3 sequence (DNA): TGTGCCAGCTCCCTCCAGGACAGCTCTGGAAACACCATATATTTT.

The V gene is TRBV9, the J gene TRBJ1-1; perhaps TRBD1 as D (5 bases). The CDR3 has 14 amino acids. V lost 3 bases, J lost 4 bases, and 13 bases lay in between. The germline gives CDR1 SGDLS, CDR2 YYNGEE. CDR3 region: CASSGGAGVTEAFF. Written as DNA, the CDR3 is TGTGCCAGCAGCGGAGGGGCAGGAGTCACTGAAGCTTTCTTT.

This chain's CDR3 is CASRLQWGGYTF. In DNA, the CDR3 is TGTGCCAGTAGACTTCAGTGGGGTGGCTACACCTTC. The V call is TRBV19, the J call TRBJ1-2; D remains unclear. The CDR3 spans 12 residues. The V and J ends lost 6 bases and 7 bases respectively, with 12 bases between them. Germline assignment: CDR1 LNHDA and CDR2 SQIVND (reference sequence).

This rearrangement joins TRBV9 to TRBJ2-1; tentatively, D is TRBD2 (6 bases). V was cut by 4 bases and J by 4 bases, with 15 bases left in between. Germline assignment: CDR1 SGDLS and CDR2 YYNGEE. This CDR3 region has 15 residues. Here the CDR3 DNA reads TGTGCCAGCAGCCCTGAGGAGGGGCCATACAATGAGCAGTTCTTC. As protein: CASSPEEGPYNEQFF.

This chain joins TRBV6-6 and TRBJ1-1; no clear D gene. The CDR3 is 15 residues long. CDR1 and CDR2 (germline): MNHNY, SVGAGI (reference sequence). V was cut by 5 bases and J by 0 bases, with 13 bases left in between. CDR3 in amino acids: CASSSPLGMNTEAFF. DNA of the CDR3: TGTGCCAGCAGTAGCCCCCTAGGAATGAACACTGAAGCTTTCTTT.

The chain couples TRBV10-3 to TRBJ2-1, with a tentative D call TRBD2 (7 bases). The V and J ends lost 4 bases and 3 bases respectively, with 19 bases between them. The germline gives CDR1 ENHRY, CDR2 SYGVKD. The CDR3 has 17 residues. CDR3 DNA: TGTGCCATCAGTGCGGGATGGGGGGGGGCGGACTACAATGAGCAGTTCTTC. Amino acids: CAISAGWGGADYNEQFF.

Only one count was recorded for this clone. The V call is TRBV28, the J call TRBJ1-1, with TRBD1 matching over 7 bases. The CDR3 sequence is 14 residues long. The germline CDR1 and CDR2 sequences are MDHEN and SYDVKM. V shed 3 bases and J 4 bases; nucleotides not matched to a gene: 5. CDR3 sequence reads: CASSFGGGLTEAFF. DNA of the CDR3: TGTGCCAGCAGTTTTGGAGGGGGCCTCACTGAAGCTTTCTTT.

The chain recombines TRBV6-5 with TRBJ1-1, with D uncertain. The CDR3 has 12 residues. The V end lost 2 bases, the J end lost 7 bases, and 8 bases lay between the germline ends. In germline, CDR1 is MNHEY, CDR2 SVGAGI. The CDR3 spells CASSYGRNEAFF. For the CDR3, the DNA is TGTGCCAGCAGTTACGGCCGGAATGAAGCTTTCTTT.

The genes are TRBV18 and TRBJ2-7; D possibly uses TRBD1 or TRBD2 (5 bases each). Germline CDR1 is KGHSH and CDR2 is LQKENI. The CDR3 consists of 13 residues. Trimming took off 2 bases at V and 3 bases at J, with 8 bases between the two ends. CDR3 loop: CASSPGGGYEQYF. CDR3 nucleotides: TGTGCCAGCTCACCAGGGGGTGGCTACGAGCAGTACTTC.

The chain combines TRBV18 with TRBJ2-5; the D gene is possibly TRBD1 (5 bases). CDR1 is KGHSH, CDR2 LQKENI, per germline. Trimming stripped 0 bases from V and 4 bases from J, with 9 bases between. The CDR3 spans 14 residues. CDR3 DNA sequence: TGTGCCAGCTCACCACCAGGGGTAAGAGAGACCCAGTACTTC. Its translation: CASSPPGVRETQYF.

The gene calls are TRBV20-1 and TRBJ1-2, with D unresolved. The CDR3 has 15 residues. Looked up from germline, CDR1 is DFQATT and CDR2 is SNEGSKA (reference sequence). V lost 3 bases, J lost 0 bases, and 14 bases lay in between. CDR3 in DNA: TGCAGTGCTAGTACACGGGCAGTGGCTAACTATGGCTACACCTTC. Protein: CSASTRAVANYGYTF.

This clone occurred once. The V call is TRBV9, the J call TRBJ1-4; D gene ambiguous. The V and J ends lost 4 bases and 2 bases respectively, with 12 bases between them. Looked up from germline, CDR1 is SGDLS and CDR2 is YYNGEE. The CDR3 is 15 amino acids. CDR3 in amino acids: CASSLGVSTNEKLFF. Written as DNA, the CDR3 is TGTGCCAGCAGCCTCGGAGTGAGTACTAATGAAAAACTGTTTTTT.

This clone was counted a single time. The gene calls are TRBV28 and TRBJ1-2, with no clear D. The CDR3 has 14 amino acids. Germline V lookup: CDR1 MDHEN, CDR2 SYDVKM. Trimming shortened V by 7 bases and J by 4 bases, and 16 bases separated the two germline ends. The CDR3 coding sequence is TGTGCCAGCACCCAGGCTCTCCAGCGCTATGGCTACACCTTC. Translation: CASTQALQRYGYTF.

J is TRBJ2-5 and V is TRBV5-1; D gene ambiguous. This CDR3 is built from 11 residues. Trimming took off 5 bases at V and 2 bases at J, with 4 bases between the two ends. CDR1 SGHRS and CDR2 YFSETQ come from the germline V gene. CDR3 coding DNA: TGCGCCAGCAGAGTTCAAGAGACCCAGTACTTC. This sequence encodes CASRVQETQYF.

The CDR3 reads CASSQEVRGEAFF. CDR3 nucleotides: TGCGCCAGCAGCCAGGAGGTCAGGGGGGAAGCTTTCTTT. The rearrangement links TRBV4-1 to TRBJ1-1, with 7 bases fitting TRBD1. CDR1 and CDR2 (germline): MGHRA, YSYEKL. The length of the CDR3 is 13 residues. Trimming at V came to 3 bases and at J to 8 bases, leaving 6 bases not matched to a gene.

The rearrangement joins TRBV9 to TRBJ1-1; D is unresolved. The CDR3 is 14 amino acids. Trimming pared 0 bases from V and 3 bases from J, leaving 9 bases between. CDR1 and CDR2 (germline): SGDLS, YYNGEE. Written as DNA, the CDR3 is TGTGCCAGCAGCGTAGTGAACGGGTACACTGAAGCTTTCTTT. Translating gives CASSVVNGYTEAFF.

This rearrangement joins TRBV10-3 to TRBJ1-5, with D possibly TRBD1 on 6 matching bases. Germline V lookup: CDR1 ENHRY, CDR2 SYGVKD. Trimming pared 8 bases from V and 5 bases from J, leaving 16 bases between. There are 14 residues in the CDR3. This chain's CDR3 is CAIGQGSVHQPQHF. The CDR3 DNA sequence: TGTGCCATCGGGCAGGGGTCGGTCCATCAGCCCCAGCATTTT.

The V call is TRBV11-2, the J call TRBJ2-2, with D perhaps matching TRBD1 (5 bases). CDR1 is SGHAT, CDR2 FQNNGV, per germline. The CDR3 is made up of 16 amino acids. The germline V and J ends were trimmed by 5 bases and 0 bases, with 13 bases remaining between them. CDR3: CASSPSQGANTGELFF. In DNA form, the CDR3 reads TGTGCCAGCAGCCCATCTCAGGGCGCGAACACCGGGGAGCTGTTTTTT.